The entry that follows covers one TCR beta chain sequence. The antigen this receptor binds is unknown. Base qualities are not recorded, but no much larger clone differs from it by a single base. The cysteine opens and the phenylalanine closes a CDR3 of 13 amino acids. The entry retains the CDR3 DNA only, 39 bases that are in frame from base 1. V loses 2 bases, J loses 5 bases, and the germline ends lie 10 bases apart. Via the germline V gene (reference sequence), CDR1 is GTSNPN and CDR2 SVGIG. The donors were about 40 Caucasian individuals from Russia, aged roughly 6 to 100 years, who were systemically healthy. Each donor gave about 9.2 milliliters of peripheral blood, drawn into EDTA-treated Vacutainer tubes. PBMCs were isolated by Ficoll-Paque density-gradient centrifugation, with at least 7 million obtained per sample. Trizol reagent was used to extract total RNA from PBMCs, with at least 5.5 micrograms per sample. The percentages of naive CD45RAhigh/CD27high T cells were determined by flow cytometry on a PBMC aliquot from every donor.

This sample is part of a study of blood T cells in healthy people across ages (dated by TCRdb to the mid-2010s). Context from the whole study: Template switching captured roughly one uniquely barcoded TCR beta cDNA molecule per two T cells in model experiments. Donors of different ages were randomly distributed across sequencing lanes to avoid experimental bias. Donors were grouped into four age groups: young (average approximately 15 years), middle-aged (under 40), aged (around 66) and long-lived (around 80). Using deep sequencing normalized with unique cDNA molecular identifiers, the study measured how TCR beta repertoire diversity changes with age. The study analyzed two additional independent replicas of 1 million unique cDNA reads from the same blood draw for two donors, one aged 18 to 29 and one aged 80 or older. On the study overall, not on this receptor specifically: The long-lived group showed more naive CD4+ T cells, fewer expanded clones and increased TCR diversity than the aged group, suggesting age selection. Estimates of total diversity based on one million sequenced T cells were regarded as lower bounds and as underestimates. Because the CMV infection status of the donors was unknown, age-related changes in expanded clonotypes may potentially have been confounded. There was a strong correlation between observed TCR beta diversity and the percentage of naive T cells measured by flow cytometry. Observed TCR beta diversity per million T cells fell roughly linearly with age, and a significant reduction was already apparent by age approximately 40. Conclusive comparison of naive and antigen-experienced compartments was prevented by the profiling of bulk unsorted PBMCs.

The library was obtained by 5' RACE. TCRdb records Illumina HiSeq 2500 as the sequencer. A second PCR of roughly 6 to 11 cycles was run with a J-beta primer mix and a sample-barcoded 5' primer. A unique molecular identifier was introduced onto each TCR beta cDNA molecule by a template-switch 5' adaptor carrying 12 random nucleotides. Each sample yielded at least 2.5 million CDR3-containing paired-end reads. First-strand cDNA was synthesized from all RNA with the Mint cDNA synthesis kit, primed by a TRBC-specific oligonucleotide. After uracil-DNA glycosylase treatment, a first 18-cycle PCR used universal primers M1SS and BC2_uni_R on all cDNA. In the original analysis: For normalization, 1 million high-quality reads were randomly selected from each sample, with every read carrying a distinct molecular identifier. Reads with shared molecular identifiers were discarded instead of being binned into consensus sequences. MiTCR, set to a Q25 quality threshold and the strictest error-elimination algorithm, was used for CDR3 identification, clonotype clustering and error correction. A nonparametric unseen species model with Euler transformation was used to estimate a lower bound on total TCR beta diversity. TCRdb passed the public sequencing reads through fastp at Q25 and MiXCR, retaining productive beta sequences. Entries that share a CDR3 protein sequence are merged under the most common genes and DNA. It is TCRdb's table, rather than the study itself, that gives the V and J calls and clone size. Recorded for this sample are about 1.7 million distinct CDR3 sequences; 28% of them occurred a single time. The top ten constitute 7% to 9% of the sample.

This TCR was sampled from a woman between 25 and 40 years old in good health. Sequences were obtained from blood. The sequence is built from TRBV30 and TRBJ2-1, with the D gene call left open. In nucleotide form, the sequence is TGTGCCTGGAGTCCTATGCCTCACAATGAGCAGTTCTTC. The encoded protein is CAWSPMPHNEQFF.